Below are 12 T cell receptor beta chains sequenced from a single sample in a study of shared clonotypes between healthy human individuals. Positively selected for CCR7, the CD45RO-negative cells used as naive CD8 cells excluded terminally differentiated effector memory CD45RA+ cells. Profiled with immunoSEQ multiplex PCR; TCRdb holds only in-frame clones, not every one. The sample lists about 2.2 million clones, around 93% occurring once. The specimen was naive CD8+ T cells from PBMCs. The receptors derive from a man aged 18 to 35 in good health. Some clones in this sample may be carry-over from other donors' samples.

The rearrangement uses TRBV5-6 and TRBJ2-5; the D is unclear. Germline V CDR1 and CDR2: SGHDT, YYEEEE. Trimming removed 4 bases at V and 0 bases at J, with 16 bases between. This CDR3 spans 16 amino acids. The CDR3 DNA follows: TGTGCCAGCAGCGGGGATGAGGTCGTGTACCAAGAGACCCAGTACTTC. Translation: CASSGDEVVYQETQYF.

The chain joins TRBV5-1 to TRBJ2-7, with D tentatively TRBD1 or TRBD2 (5 bases each). V was pared by 5 bases and J by 2 bases, with 17 bases between. The CDR3 contains 15 residues. Germline V gene lookup returns CDR1 SGHRS and CDR2 YFSETQ. This chain's CDR3 is CASSPGSTATYEQYF. In DNA form, the CDR3 reads TGCGCCAGCAGTCCAGGGAGTACGGCGACCTACGAGCAGTACTTC.

V is TRBV5-1 and J is TRBJ2-7, with 14 bases lining up with TRBD2. CDR3 size: 18 residues. V shed 0 bases and J 0 bases; nucleotides not matched to a gene: 5. Germline CDR1 reads SGHRS; CDR2 reads YFSETQ. The CDR3 loop reads CASSLGGLAGASSYEQYF. CDR3 DNA sequence: TGCGCCAGCAGCTTGGGGGGACTAGCGGGAGCGAGCTCCTACGAGCAGTACTTC.

There are a few counts of this clone. The chain combines TRBV4-1 with TRBJ1-5; D gene ambiguous. Germline CDR1 and CDR2: MGHRA and YSYEKL. The germline V and J ends were trimmed by 5 bases and 0 bases, with 8 bases remaining between them. This CDR3 is built from 14 residues. The CDR3 spells CASSERPSNQPQHF. The DNA for the CDR3 is TGCGCCAGCAGCGAACGTCCTAGCAATCAGCCCCAGCATTTT.

The chain carries TRBV10-3 and TRBJ1-2; 9 bases line up with TRBD1. Germline CDR1 is ENHRY and CDR2 is SYGVKD. Unmatched junction bases numbered 15, after V lost 1 base and J lost 0 bases. The CDR3 runs 20 residues. The CDR3 here is CAISEFLYGQGTKANYGYTF. The CDR3 DNA reads as TGTGCCATCAGTGAGTTCTTATACGGACAGGGGACGAAAGCTAACTATGGCTACACCTTC.

V gene TRBV5-4 combines with J gene TRBJ1-1, with D unclear. CDR1 is SGHNT and CDR2 is YYREEE in the germline V gene (reference sequence). The germline V and J ends were trimmed by 0 bases and 3 bases, with 9 bases remaining between them. The CDR3 has 14 amino acids. The CDR3 region has the DNA TGTGCCAGCAGCTTGGAGACTTCCCACACTGAAGCTTTCTTT. Its translation is CASSLETSHTEAFF.

The chain has TRBV9 and TRBJ2-2, with 11 positions matching TRBD1. The length of the CDR3 is 17 residues. CDR1 SGDLS and CDR2 YYNGEE come from the germline V gene. The trim removed 4 bases at V and 7 bases at J, leaving 12 bases unmatched. The CDR3 bases are TGTGCCAGCAGCCCCAAGCGGACAGGGGGCGTCTTCGGGGAGCTGTTTTTT. Translation: CASSPKRTGGVFGELFF.

The chain links TRBV19 to TRBJ2-7; 8 nucleotides match TRBD2. CDR1 is LNHDA and CDR2 is SQIVND in the germline V gene (reference sequence). With V trimmed by 0 bases and J by 7 bases, 11 bases remained unmatched. The CDR3 has 16 amino acids. The CDR3 loop is CASSIDREGLGEEQYF. In DNA form, the CDR3 reads TGTGCCAGTAGTATAGATCGGGAGGGCCTCGGAGAGGAGCAGTACTTC.

This chain joins TRBV7-2 and TRBJ2-7, with TRBD1 matching over 9 bases. Germline CDR1 SGHTA, CDR2 FQGNSA. With V trimmed by 0 bases and J by 5 bases, 8 bases remained unmatched. The CDR3 covers 16 residues. CDR3 bases: TGTGCCAGCAGCTTAGCTACAGGGGGCTTTTTTGACGAGCAGTACTTC. This sequence encodes CASSLATGGFFDEQYF.

The rearrangement links TRBV21-1 to TRBJ1-5. TRBV21-1 is described as a pseudogene. The CDR3 length is 20 residues. The CDR3 DNA sequence: TGTGCCAGCAGCAAAGCAGTATTACGGGCGGTTATGAGGAGCAATCAGCCCCAGCATTTT. Protein product: CASSKAVLRAVMRSNQPQHF.

The chain carries TRBV7-9 and TRBJ2-1; D may be TRBD2 (6 bases). Germline values: CDR1 SEHNR, CDR2 FQNEAQ (reference sequence). The CDR3 totals 12 residues. For the CDR3, the DNA is TGTGCTTCAGCTAGCGCCTGGTGGGAGCAGTTCTTC. This gives the protein CASASAWWEQFF. The full variable domain, rest sourced from reference TRBV7-9 and TRBJ2-1, is DTGVSQNPRHKITKRGQNVTFRCDPISEHNRLYWYRQTLGQGPEFLTYFQNEAQLEKSRLLSDRFSAERPKGSFSTLEIQRTEQGDSAMYLCASASAWWEQFFGPGTRLTVL.

This chain links TRBV4-1 with TRBJ1-1; D is undetermined. This CDR3 comprises 14 residues. CDR1 and CDR2 (germline): MGHRA, YSYEKL. Trimming removed 0 bases at V and 10 bases at J, with 15 bases between. The DNA of the CDR3 is TGCGCCAGCAGCCAAGAGGGAAAGGGCCCGGTAGCTTTCTTT. Translating gives CASSQEGKGPVAFF.